This TCR beta chain was obtained from a study of blood T cell repertoires in COVID-19. Germline V CDR1 and CDR2: LNHDA, SQIVND (reference sequence). The CDR3 is made up of 14 amino acids. V lost 2 bases, J lost 2 bases, and 10 bases lay in between. Clones were read by immunoSEQ multiplex PCR, and TCRdb kept only the in-frame ones, dropping some. The top ten clones hold approximately 1.4% of a sample with around 180,000 clones, roughly 83% of them seen once. This chain links TRBV19 with TRBJ2-7, with D maybe TRBD1 (6 bases). The receptor's source is a human donor in a cohort sampled during active COVID-19. Material: peripheral blood. CDR3: CASSIQDRTYEQYF. Written as DNA, the CDR3 is TGTGCCAGTAGTATACAGGACAGAACCTACGAGCAGTACTTC.